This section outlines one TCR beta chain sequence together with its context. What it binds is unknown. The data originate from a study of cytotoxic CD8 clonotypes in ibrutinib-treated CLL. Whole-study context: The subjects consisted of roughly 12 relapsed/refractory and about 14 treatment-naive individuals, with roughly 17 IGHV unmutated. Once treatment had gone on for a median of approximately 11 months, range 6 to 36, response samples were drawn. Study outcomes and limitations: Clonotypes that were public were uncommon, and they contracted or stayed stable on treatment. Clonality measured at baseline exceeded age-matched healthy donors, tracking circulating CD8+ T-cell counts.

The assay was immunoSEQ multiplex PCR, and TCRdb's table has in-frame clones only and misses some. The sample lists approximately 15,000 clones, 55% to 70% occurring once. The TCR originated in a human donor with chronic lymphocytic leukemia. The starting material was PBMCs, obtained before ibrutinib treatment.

CDR3 nucleotide sequence: TGTGCCAGCAGTCCAGGACAGAACATCTACGAGCAGTACTTC. This gives the protein CASSPGQNIYEQYF. The chain carries TRBV7-9 and TRBJ2-7; maybe TRBD1 (6 bases). There are 14 residues in the CDR3. Germline V lookup: CDR1 SEHNR, CDR2 FQNEAQ (reference sequence). V was shortened by 6 bases and J by 3 bases, with 15 bases between the two germline ends.